The 21 T cell receptor beta chains listed next were all sequenced from one sample in a study of shared clonotypes between healthy human individuals (dated by TCRdb to about 2020). To prepare the library, the immunoSEQ multiplex PCR assay was applied. Held by TCRdb, this immuneACCESS table contains in-frame sequences only and omits some clones. Under half of the omission traces to an unresolved V gene where checked; the cause of the rest is unknown. Counted in this sample were approximately 2.4 million clones; under 97% of them appeared once. Jointly, the top ten make up about 0.13% of the sample. Source material: naive CD4+ T cells sorted from blood. The meaning of the sample's cell subset or site label: CD45RA+ positively selected. The receptors were gathered from a man aged 18 to 30 in good health.

The chain recombines TRBV6-1 with TRBJ2-5; 12 nucleotides line up with TRBD2. The germline V gene encodes CDR1 MNHNS and CDR2 SASEGT. The CDR3 loop spans 15 amino acids. Trimming at V came to 6 bases and at J to 5 bases, leaving 7 bases not matched to a gene. The CDR3 loop is CASRGRLAGEETQYF. CDR3 sequence (DNA): TGTGCCAGCAGGGGGAGACTAGCGGGGGAGGAGACCCAGTACTTC.

This chain links TRBV30 with TRBJ1-3; D gene ambiguous. V lost 5 bases to trimming and J lost 4 bases, with 12 bases between them. Germline CDR1 is GTSNPN and CDR2 is SVGIG (reference sequence). The CDR3 covers 13 residues. The CDR3 DNA reads as TGTGCCTGGCGGAGCCCCCGGGGAAACACCATATATTTT. This gives the protein CAWRSPRGNTIYF.

The V and J genes are TRBV27 and TRBJ2-7; D unresolved. This CDR3 region has 14 residues. With 3 bases removed from V and 4 bases from J, the gap between germline ends came to 13 bases. Germline CDR1 MNHEY, CDR2 SMNVEV (reference sequence). Written as DNA, the CDR3 is TGTGCCAGCAGTTTGGCAGCTTCAAGATACGAGCAGTACTTC. As protein: CASSLAASRYEQYF.

This clone appeared a few times. Other DNA sequences in this specimen translate into the identical CDR3. The chain is built from TRBV18 and TRBJ1-3; the match to TRBD1 covers 7 bases. V dropped 3 bases and J dropped 2; count of bases not matched to a gene: 4. This CDR3 has 15 amino acids. Germline V CDR1 and CDR2: KGHSH, LQKENI. This chain's CDR3 is CASSPTGAPGNTIYF. In DNA, the CDR3 is TGTGCCAGCTCACCTACAGGGGCCCCTGGAAACACCATATATTTT.

The genes are TRBV30 and TRBJ1-6; D is undetermined. Germline CDR1 and CDR2: GTSNPN and SVGIG (reference sequence). Trimming took 1 base from V and 12 from J, leaving 13 bases between them. The CDR3 covers 13 residues. Here the CDR3 DNA reads TGTGCCTGGAGTGAGCAACAAGGGCAACCCCTCCACTTT. Translated, it gives CAWSEQQGQPLHF.

This chain links TRBV10-2 with TRBJ2-1; 10 nucleotides agree with TRBD2. The CDR3 extends over 15 amino acids. The ends lost 3 bases at V and 7 bases at J; junction bases unmatched: 6. Germline CDR1 is WSHSY and CDR2 is SAAADI. The CDR3, as DNA: TGCGCCAGCAGTGATCGAGCGGGAGGGAGAAATGAGCAGTTCTTC. It yields the protein CASSDRAGGRNEQFF.

This rearrangement joins TRBV19 to TRBJ2-7; 9 bases fit TRBD1. This CDR3 region has 16 residues. Germline lookup yields CDR1 LNHDA and CDR2 SQIVND (reference sequence). After removal of 2 bases from V and 1 base from J, the junction contained 6 bases not matched to a gene. The CDR3 loop is CASSIPPGQGSYEQYF. Written as DNA, the CDR3 is TGTGCCAGTAGTATACCACCGGGACAGGGTTCCTACGAGCAGTACTTC.

The sample holds a few counts of this clone. The genes are TRBV20-1 and TRBJ2-7; TRBD1 is a possible D gene (5 bases). The CDR3 sequence is 11 residues long. V was clipped by 6 bases and J by 5 bases, with 11 bases between them. Germline CDR1 reads DFQATT; CDR2 reads SNEGSKA (reference sequence). The CDR3 sequence: CSASGIHEQYF. The DNA for the CDR3 is TGCAGTGCGTCAGGGATCCACGAGCAGTACTTC.

The J gene is TRBJ1-6, the V gene TRBV7-2; 7 bases line up with TRBD1. In germline, CDR1 is SGHTA, CDR2 FQGNSA. V gave up 5 bases and J gave up 5 bases; unmatched junction bases: 6. The CDR3 covers 15 residues. Written as DNA, the CDR3 is TGTGCCAGCAGCGTAAACAGGGGTGATAATTCACCCCTCCACTTT. Amino acid sequence: CASSVNRGDNSPLHF. Supplemented by reference TRBV7-2 and TRBJ1-6, the full variable domain reads GAGVSQSPSNKVTEKGKDVELRCDPISGHTALYWYRQSLGQGLEFLIYFQGNSAPDKSGLPSDRFSAERTGGSVSTLTIQRTQQEDSAVYLCASSVNRGDNSPLHFGNGTRLTVT.

This clone was counted once. V usage is TRBV2 and J usage is TRBJ1-6, with TRBD1 matching over 7 bases. Trimming removed 4 bases from V and 7 bases from J; junction bases left unmatched: 4. There are 14 residues in the CDR3. Per germline, CDR1 SNHLY and CDR2 FYNNEI. CDR3 sequence reads: CASSGDSGNSPLHF. Here the CDR3 DNA reads TGTGCCAGCAGTGGGGACAGCGGCAATTCACCCCTCCACTTT. The full variable domain, with the rest looked up from reference TRBV2 and TRBJ1-6, is EPEVTQTPSHQVTQMGQEVILRCVPISNHLYFYWYRQILGQKVEFLVSFYNNEISEKSEIFDDQFSVERPDGSNFTLKIRSTKLEDSAMYFCASSGDSGNSPLHFGNGTRLTVT.

The CDR3 spells CASNPPLNTEAFF. In DNA, the CDR3 is TGTGCCAGCAATCCTCCACTGAACACTGAAGCTTTCTTT. The chain combines TRBV6-1 with TRBJ1-1; D is ambiguous. CDR3 length equals 13 residues. Germline CDR1 reads MNHNS; CDR2 reads SASEGT. V lost 7 bases and J lost 0, with 9 bases in between.

The chain has TRBV4-1 and TRBJ1-2; D not resolved. Germline loops: CDR1 MGHRA, CDR2 YSYEKL. This CDR3 region has 13 residues. Trimming cost V 1 base and J 7 bases, with 10 bases left between them. CDR3 coding DNA: TGCGCCAGCAGCCAAGTAGGTCTGAGTGGCTACACCTTC. Translated: CASSQVGLSGYTF.

The chain uses TRBV4-2 and TRBJ1-6, with unresolved D. Trimming took off 0 bases at V and 6 bases at J, with 9 bases between the two ends. This CDR3 contains 15 residues. Germline CDR1 LGHNA, CDR2 YNFKEQ. The CDR3 sequence: CASSQDLGINSPLHF. CDR3 sequence (DNA): TGTGCCAGCAGCCAAGATCTCGGCATTAATTCACCCCTCCACTTT.

J is TRBJ2-1 and V is TRBV6-5; 8 bases are a match to TRBD2. The CDR3 length is 15 residues. V lost 2 bases and J lost 9; bases outside the gene matches: 9. CDR1 is MNHEY and CDR2 is SVGAGI in the germline V gene. CDR3 sequence: CASSYAGVAGGEQFF. DNA of the CDR3: TGTGCCAGCAGTTACGCGGGGGTGGCGGGGGGTGAGCAGTTCTTC.

The chain links TRBV5-4 to TRBJ1-2, with D possibly TRBD1 on 5 matching bases. The V end lost 0 bases, the J end lost 4 bases, and 7 bases lay between the germline ends. Per the germline V gene, CDR1 is SGHNT and CDR2 is YYREEE (reference sequence). CDR3 size: 13 residues. The CDR3 sequence is CASSLDRGYGYTF. Written as DNA, the CDR3 is TGTGCCAGCAGCTTGGATAGGGGCTATGGCTACACCTTC.

The V and J genes are TRBV19 and TRBJ1-6; 12 nucleotides match TRBD1. CDR3 length: 16 residues. The germline V gene encodes CDR1 LNHDA and CDR2 SQIVND (reference sequence). Losses at the gene ends were 4 bases for V and 6 bases for J; bases not matched to a gene: 4. CDR3 sequence (DNA): TGTGCCAGTAGTACGGGACAGGGGGCGCCTAATTCACCCCTCCACTTT. Amino acids: CASSTGQGAPNSPLHF.

The genes are TRBV6-5 and TRBJ2-3; 7 bases line up with TRBD1. This CDR3 has 14 residues. V lost 6 bases, J lost 4 bases, and 7 bases stayed unmatched. Germline V gives CDR1 MNHEY, CDR2 SVGAGI. CDR3 DNA sequence: TGTGCCAGCAGCCTCCGGGACAGTTCAGATACGCAGTATTTT. Translation gives CASSLRDSSDTQYF.

V gene TRBV7-8 combines with J gene TRBJ1-3; tentative D call: TRBD1 (5 bases). The ends were cut back, 6 bases at V and 3 bases at J, with 24 bases in the middle. The CDR3 runs to 18 residues. Germline V CDR1 and CDR2: SGHVS, FQNEAQ. The CDR3: CASRDTGGTLQYGNTIYF. Written as DNA, the CDR3 is TGTGCCAGCAGAGATACAGGAGGCACGCTGCAGTATGGAAACACCATATATTTT.

V is TRBV30 and J is TRBJ1-3; D gene uncertain. The CDR3 runs 15 residues. Germline lookup yields CDR1 GTSNPN and CDR2 SVGIG (reference sequence). The V end was cut by 0 bases, the J end by 4 bases, with 13 bases between. This CDR3 reads CAWSVNLQEGNTIYF. CDR3 in DNA: TGTGCCTGGAGTGTAAACCTCCAAGAGGGAAACACCATATATTTT.

This clone was counted once. The chain is built from TRBV5-1 and TRBJ2-2; 12 nucleotides agree with TRBD2. Per the germline V gene, CDR1 is SGHRS and CDR2 is YFSETQ. The CDR3 consists of 16 residues. The junction had 3 bases not matched to a gene; V was cut back by 5 bases and J by 1 base. The CDR3 sequence: CASRTGLAGNTGELFF. DNA of the CDR3: TGCGCCAGCAGAACGGGACTAGCGGGGAACACCGGGGAGCTGTTTTTT.

This rearrangement joins TRBV4-2 to TRBJ2-5, with 7 bases that match TRBD2. Germline CDR1 and CDR2: LGHNA and YNFKEQ. This CDR3 is 17 amino acids long. The ends lost 0 bases at V and 5 bases at J; junction bases unmatched: 12. As DNA, the CDR3 is TGTGCCAGCAGCCAAGATCGGACGACTAGCTTTAGGGAGACCCAGTACTTC. Translating gives CASSQDRTTSFRETQYF.